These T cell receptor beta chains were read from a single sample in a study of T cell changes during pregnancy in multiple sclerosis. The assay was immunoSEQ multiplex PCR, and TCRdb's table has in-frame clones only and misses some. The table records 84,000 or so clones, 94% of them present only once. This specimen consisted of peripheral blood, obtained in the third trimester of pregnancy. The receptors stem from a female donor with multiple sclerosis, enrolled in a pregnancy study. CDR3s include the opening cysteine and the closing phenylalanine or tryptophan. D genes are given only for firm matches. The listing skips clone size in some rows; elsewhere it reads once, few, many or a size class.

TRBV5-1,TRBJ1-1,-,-,TGCGCCAGCAGCTTACAGCCGAACACTGAAGCTTTCTTT,CASSLQPNTEAFF
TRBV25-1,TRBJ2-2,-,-,TGTGCCAGCGGCGGAGGCATCGCGAACACCGGGGAGCTGTTTTTT,CASGGGIANTGELFF
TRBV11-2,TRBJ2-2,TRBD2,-,TGTGCCAGCAGCTTAGTACCAAGCGGGGGTGTCGGAGGCACCGGGGAGCTGTTTTTT,CASSLVPSGGVGGTGELFF
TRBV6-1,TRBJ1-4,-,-,TGTGCCAGCAGTGGCGGGCTCCATGAAAAACTGTTTTTT,CASSGGLHEKLFF
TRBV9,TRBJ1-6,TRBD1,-,TGTGCCAGCAGCGAGGGACAGGGACGATCACCCCTCCACTTT,CASSEGQGRSPLHF
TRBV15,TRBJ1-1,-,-,TGTGCCACCAGGACATCCCAGTTCATAGAGGCTTTCTTT,CATRTSQFIEAFF
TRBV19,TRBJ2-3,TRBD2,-,TGTGCCAGTAGGGTCGGGACTAGCGGCTACACAGATACGCAGTATTTT,CASRVGTSGYTDTQYF
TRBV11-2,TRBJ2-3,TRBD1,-,TGTGCCAGCAGCGACCCAGGGGGCGCTCCGTCAGATACGCAGTATTTT,CASSDPGGAPSDTQYF
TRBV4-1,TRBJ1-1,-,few,TGCGCCAGCAGCCACCAGGATGACGGAGCTTTCTTT,CASSHQDDGAFF
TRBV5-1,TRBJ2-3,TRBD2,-,TGCGCCAGCAGCGGAGCGGGGAGGGTAGATACGCAGTATTTT,CASSGAGRVDTQYF
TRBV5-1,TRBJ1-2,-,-,TGCGCCAGCAGCCCGGCAGGGACAGGCTACACCTTC,CASSPAGTGYTF
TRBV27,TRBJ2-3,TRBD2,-,TGTGCCAGCAGTTTTCTGACTAGCGCGAAAACGGATACGCAGTATTTT,CASSFLTSAKTDTQYF
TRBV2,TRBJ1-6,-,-,TGTGCCAGCAGGAGGGATTCACCCCTCCACTTT,CASRRDSPLHF
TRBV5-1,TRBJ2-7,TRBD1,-,TGCGCCAGCAGCATGCAACAGGGGGGTGTCGACGAGCAGTACTTC,CASSMQQGGVDEQYF
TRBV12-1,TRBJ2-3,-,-,TGTGCCAGCATTATTAACAGGGGGAGATATACGCAGTATTTT,CASIINRGRYTQYF
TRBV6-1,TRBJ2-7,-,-,TGTGCCAGCAGTGAACGAAAGGGGGTCGGCGCCTACGAGCAGTACTTC,CASSERKGVGAYEQYF
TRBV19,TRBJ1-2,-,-,TGTGCCAGTTCTGCCAGCGGGTATGGCTACACCTTC,CASSASGYGYTF
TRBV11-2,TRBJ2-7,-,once,TGTGCCAGCAGCTCCGGGGAAGCAACCTTCGAGCAGTACTTC,CASSSGEATFEQYF
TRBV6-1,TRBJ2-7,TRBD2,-,TGTGCCAGCAGACTAGCGGACCCCTACGAGCAGTACTTC,CASRLADPYEQYF
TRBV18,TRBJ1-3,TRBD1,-,TGTGCCAGCCGCCCGGGACAGGGGCGGTCTGGAAACACCATATATTTT,CASRPGQGRSGNTIYF
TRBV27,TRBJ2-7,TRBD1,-,TGTGCCAGCAGCCCAGAGGGACAGATATACTACGAGCAGTACTTC,CASSPEGQIYYEQYF
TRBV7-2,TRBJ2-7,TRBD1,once,TGTGCCAGCAGCCCAGGGCAGGGGGCGATGTACGAGCAGTACTTC,CASSPGQGAMYEQYF
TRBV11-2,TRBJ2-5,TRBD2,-,TGTGCCACGCCGGGACTACCGAGGGAGACCCAGTACTTC,CATPGLPRETQYF
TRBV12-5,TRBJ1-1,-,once,TGTGCTAGTGGTTTCGTTATGGAGGGGACTTTAAATACTGAAGCTTTCTTT,CASGFVMEGTLNTEAFF
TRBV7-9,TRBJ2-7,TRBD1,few,TGTGCCAGCAGCCACCCCCGGCGACAGGGCTCCTACGAGCAGTACTTC,CASSHPRRQGSYEQYF
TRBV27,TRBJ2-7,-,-,TGTGCCAGCAGTTTAGACAGAACCCACGAGCAGTACTTC,CASSLDRTHEQYF
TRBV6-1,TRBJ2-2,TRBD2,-,TGTGCCAGCAGTGCGACTAGCGTCGGGGAGCTGTTTTTT,CASSATSVGELFF
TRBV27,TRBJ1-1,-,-,TGTGCCAGCAGTTTACAGGGATTGAACACTGAAGCTTTCTTT,CASSLQGLNTEAFF
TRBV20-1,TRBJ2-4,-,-,TGCAGTTCGAGGGGGGGAAACATTCAGTACTTC,CSSRGGNIQYF
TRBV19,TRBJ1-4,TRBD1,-,TGTGCCAGTAGTCGACAGGGGGGAGTTGAAAAACTGTTTTTT,CASSRQGGVEKLFF
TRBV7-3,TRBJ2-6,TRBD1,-,TGTGCCAGCAGTCGGGACAGCTCTGGGGCCAACGTCCTGACTTTC,CASSRDSSGANVLTF
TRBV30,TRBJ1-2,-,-,TGTGCCTGGAGTCCTGGGGCCGGCTACACCTTC,CAWSPGAGYTF
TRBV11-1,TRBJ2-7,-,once,TGTGCCAGCAGGCACTTTGAGTCGGACGAGCAGTACTTC,CASRHFESDEQYF
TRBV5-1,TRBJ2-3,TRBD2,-,TGCGCCAGCAGCTTAGGCGGGGGGGCCCCAGATACGCAGTATTTT,CASSLGGGAPDTQYF
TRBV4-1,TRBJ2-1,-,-,TGCGCCAGCAGCCAAGAAGTCAGATACAATGAGCAGTTCTTC,CASSQEVRYNEQFF
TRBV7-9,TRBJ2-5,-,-,TGTGCCAGCAGTCCCTGGGGGCCCGGAGAGACCCAGTACTTC,CASSPWGPGETQYF
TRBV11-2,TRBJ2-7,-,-,TGTGCCAGCAGCTTAGACCCCAACGGGCAGTACTTC,CASSLDPNGQYF
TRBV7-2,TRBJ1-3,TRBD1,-,TGTGCCAGCAGCTTAAACAGGGGGCAGGGAAACACCATATATTTT,CASSLNRGQGNTIYF
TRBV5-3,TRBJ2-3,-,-,TGTGCCAGAAGCTTTGGAGGCGATACGCAGTATTTT,CARSFGGDTQYF
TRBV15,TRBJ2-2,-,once,TGTGCCACCAGCAGGACGGGGACTGCTTGGGAGCTGTTTTTT,CATSRTGTAWELFF
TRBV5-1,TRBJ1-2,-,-,TGCGCCAGCAGCTCGGGGGGGAGCGGCTACACCTTC,CASSSGGSGYTF
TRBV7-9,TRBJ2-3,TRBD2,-,TGTGCCAGCAGGTTGATAGCGGGGGTCCCAGATACGCAGTATTTT,CASRLIAGVPDTQYF